One TCR beta chain is described in this entry. Its antigen is currently unknown. This entry belongs to a study of cytomegalovirus exposure and HLA in healthy donors. Study findings and constraints: Later analysis suggested links between common viral pathogens and several top significant clusters. The study carried out a later analysis of TCR beta sequences. It associated some 17,000 of them with specific HLA alleles at a false discovery rate of 0.05.

The CDR3 has 13 residues. Per the germline V gene, CDR1 is SGHDN and CDR2 is FVKESK. V was cut by 4 bases and J by 0 bases, with 6 bases left in between. Primers included in the PCR were 60 Vbeta and 13 Jbeta primers. Sequencing was performed with immunoSEQ multiplex PCR; in TCRdb, only in-frame clones are kept and a portion is missing. The table has under 200,000 clones, 75% to 85% seen once. The chain employs TRBV14 and TRBJ2-5; tentatively, D is TRBD2 (5 bases). Material: PBMCs. This TCR was sampled from a woman aged 18-35 years in good health and CMV-seropositive. Here the CDR3 DNA reads TGTGCCAGCAGCCGAGGGTACCAAGAGACCCAGTACTTC. Residues: CASSRGYQETQYF.